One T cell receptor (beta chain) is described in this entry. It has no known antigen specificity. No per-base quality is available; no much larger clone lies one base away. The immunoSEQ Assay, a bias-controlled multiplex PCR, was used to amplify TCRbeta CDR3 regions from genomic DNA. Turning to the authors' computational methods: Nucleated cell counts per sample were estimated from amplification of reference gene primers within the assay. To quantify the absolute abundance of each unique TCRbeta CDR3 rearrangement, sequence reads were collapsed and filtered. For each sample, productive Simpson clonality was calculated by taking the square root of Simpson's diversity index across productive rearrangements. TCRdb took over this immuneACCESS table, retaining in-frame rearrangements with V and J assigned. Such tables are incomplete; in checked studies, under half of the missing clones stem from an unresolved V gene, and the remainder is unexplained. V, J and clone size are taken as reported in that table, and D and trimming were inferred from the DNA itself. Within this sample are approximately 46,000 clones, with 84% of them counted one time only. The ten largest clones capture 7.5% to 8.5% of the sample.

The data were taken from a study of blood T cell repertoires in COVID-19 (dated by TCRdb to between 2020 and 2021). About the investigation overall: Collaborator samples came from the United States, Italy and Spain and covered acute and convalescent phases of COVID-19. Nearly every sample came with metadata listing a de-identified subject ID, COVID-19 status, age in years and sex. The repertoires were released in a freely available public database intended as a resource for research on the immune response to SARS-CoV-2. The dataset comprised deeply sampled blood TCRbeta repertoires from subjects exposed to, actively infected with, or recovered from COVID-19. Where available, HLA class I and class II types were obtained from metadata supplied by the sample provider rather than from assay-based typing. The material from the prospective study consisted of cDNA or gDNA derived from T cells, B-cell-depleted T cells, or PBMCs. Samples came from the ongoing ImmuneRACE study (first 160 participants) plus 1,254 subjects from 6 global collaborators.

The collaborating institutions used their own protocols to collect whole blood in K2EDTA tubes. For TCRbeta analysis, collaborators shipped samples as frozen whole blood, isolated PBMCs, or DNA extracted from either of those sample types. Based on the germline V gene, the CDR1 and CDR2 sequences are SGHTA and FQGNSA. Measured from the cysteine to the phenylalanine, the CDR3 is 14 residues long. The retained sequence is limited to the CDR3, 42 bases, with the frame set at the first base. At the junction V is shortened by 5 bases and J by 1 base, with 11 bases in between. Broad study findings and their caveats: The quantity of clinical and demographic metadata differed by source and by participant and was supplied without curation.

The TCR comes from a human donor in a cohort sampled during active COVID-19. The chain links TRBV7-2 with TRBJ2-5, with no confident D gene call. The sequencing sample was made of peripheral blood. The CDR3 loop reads CASSPLSVQETQYF. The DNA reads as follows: TGTGCCAGCAGCCCCTTATCAGTCCAAGAGACCCAGTACTTC.